This TCR beta chain derives from a study of Ad26.COV2.S vaccination and SARS-CoV-2 variants. Study as a whole: Into the muscle, Ad26.COV2.S was dosed once or twice, 56 days apart. General study points: Researchers cautioned that TCR breadth and depth analyses may have underestimated total T cell responses.

Treatment here: 15 to 20 received Ad26.COV2.S at low or high dose, single or two shots; roughly 5 received placebo; per-sample allocation not given. Samples analyzed were those drawn on day 63 after the first vaccine or placebo injection. Concerning this clone itself: Its antigen is currently unknown.

Using immunoSEQ multiplex PCR, the repertoire was profiled, and TCRdb retains in-frame clones only, with some absent. The repertoire holds approximately 500,000 clones, with around 88% as singletons. In germline, CDR1 is SGHAT, CDR2 FQNNGV. The junction had 11 bases not matched to a gene; V was cut back by 5 bases and J by 5 bases. There are 17 residues in the CDR3. This receptor was identified in a person between 18 and 65 years old who received the Ad26.COV2.S COVID-19 vaccine or a placebo. The specimen comprised peripheral blood, sampled in a trial of Ad26.COV2.S vaccine versus placebo. The chain has TRBV11-2 and TRBJ2-2, with TRBD2 matching over 10 bases. The CDR3 sequence: CASSAPSPGLATGELFF. Written as DNA, the CDR3 is TGTGCCAGCAGCGCGCCCAGTCCGGGACTAGCGACCGGGGAGCTGTTTTTT. The complete variable domain, with remaining parts taken from reference TRBV11-2 and TRBJ2-2, reads EAGVAQSPRYKIIEKRQSVAFWCNPISGHATLYWYQQILGQGPKLLIQFQNNGVVDDSQLPKDRFSAERLKGVDSTLKIQPAKLEDSAVYLCASSAPSPGLATGELFFGEGSRLTVL.